These T cell receptor beta chains were read from a single sample in a study of shared clonotypes between healthy human individuals. Profiled with immunoSEQ multiplex PCR; TCRdb holds only in-frame clones, not every one. There are about 680,000 clones in the sample; approximately 90% occur only once, and approximately 22% lies in the top ten. Sequenced sample: naive CD8+ T cells sorted from blood. These receptors came from a man aged 25-45 years in good health. Both conserved end residues are part of each CDR3. Fields, in order: clone size, D gene, J gene, V gene, CDR3 DNA, CDR3 protein. The D gene is left open where the match is weak. Not every row has a clone size; where given, it reads once, few, many or a size class.

NA | NA | TRBJ2-7 | TRBV11-2 | NA | CASSFGPGGTYEQYF
NA | NA | TRBJ1-1 | TRBV10-1 | TGCGCCAGCAGTGGGGATGCGGACACTGAAGCTTTCTTT | CASSGDADTEAFF
NA | NA | TRBJ1-1 | TRBV27 | TGTGCCAGCAGTTTATCATTCGATATGAACACTGAAGCTTTCTTT | CASSLSFDMNTEAFF
NA | NA | TRBJ2-3 | TRBV9 | TGTGCCAGCAGCGGTTCTTCGCACGGGCAGTATTTT | CASSGSSHGQYF
NA | TRBD2 | TRBJ2-2 | TRBV28 | TGTGCCAGCAGTACTCTAGCGGGAGGGCCCGGGGAGCTGTTTTTT | CASSTLAGGPGELFF
NA | NA | TRBJ2-7 | TRBV5-8 | TGTGCCAGCAGCCAAATACAGGGATCCGAGCAGTACTTC | CASSQIQGSEQYF
NA | NA | TRBJ2-7 | TRBV18 | TGTGCCAGCTCAGCCACTAGCCTGGGGACCTACGAGCAGTACTTC | CASSATSLGTYEQYF
NA | TRBD1 | TRBJ2-5 | TRBV11-3 | TGTGCCAGCAGCTTATACAGGGGGGAGACCCAGTACTTC | CASSLYRGETQYF
NA | TRBD2 | TRBJ2-1 | TRBV7-8 | TGTGCCAGCAGCACGCCTAAGCGGGGTTCGAGTGGTAATGAGCAGTTCTTC | CASSTPKRGSSGNEQFF
NA | NA | TRBJ2-7 | TRBV19 | TGTGCCAGTAGTATAGTATCCGGGTACCACGAGCAGTACTTC | CASSIVSGYHEQYF
NA | NA | TRBJ2-7 | TRBV5-4 | TGTGCCAGCAGCTCAGGGGTCGAGCAGTACTTC | CASSSGVEQYF
NA | NA | TRBJ2-2 | TRBV27 | TGTGCCAGCAGCCCTTACCCCAACACCGGGGAGCTGTTTTTT | CASSPYPNTGELFF
NA | NA | TRBJ1-3 | TRBV6-1 | TGTGCCAGCAGTGATCCGGGCTCTGGAAACACCATATATTTT | CASSDPGSGNTIYF
NA | TRBD1 | TRBJ2-1 | TRBV29-1 | TGCAGCATCCCGGGACAGGGGGTGTGGGGTAGCTCCTACAATGAGCAGTTCTTC | CSIPGQGVWGSSYNEQFF
NA | NA | TRBJ2-1 | TRBV6-6 | TGTGCCAGCAGTTACTCGGGAGCAAATGAGCAGTTCTTC | CASSYSGANEQFF
NA | TRBD1 | TRBJ2-1 | TRBV7-3 | TGTGCCAGCAGCTTGGGACAGGGCAATGAGCAGTTCTTC | CASSLGQGNEQFF
NA | NA | TRBJ2-6 | TRBV4-1 | TGCGCCAGCGCCACCGAGATAGACAGTTGGGCCAACGTCCTGACTTTC | CASATEIDSWANVLTF
NA | NA | TRBJ2-2 | TRBV9 | TGTGCCAGCAGCGTTTCCTTAAAACGGGACATATCGAACACCGGGGAGCTGTTTTTT | CASSVSLKRDISNTGELFF
NA | NA | TRBJ2-5 | TRBV28 | TGTGCCAGCACTCCCCGGGCAGGGACGGGGGCAGAGACCCAGTACTTC | CASTPRAGTGAETQYF
NA | NA | TRBJ2-7 | TRBV10-3 | TGTGCCATCAGTGAGTCGATTGCGGCCTACGAGCAGTACTTC | CAISESIAAYEQYF
NA | TRBD2 | TRBJ2-1 | TRBV7-3 | TGTGCCAGCAGCTTAACCGGGACTAGTTTTGGCAATGAGCAGTTCTTC | CASSLTGTSFGNEQFF
NA | NA | TRBJ2-1 | TRBV11-2 | TGTGCCAGCAGCTTAGGAGCGGCCGCCGGACAGCGGAACAATGAGCAGTTCTTC | CASSLGAAAGQRNNEQFF
NA | TRBD1 | TRBJ2-7 | TRBV28 | TGTGCCAGCAGTTTGGGACAGGGTGGCGAGCAGTACTTC | CASSLGQGGEQYF
NA | TRBD1 | TRBJ2-1 | TRBV19 | TGTGCCAGTAGTATAATTAGGGGGCGCAGGGTTAATGAGCAGTTCTTC | CASSIIRGRRVNEQFF
NA | NA | TRBJ1-4 | TRBV9 | TGTGCCAGCAGCGTGGGGACCCCTAATGAAAAACTGTTTTTT | CASSVGTPNEKLFF
once | NA | TRBJ2-1 | TRBV9 | TGTGCCAGCAGCGAGGGTGGCTCTGAGCAGTTCTTC | CASSEGGSEQFF
NA | NA | TRBJ2-2 | TRBV9 | TGTGCCAGCAGCTCCCCTTTCTCCGGGACTTTTAACACCGGGGAGCTGTTTTTT | CASSSPFSGTFNTGELFF
NA | NA | TRBJ2-1 | TRBV5-6 | TGTGCCAGCAGCTTGCGGGGAGTCACCTACAATGAGCAGTTCTTC | CASSLRGVTYNEQFF
NA | NA | TRBJ2-2 | TRBV7-8 | TGTGCCAGCAGCTTAGCGCGTAGGGGCTTGACCGGGGAGCTGTTTTTT | CASSLARRGLTGELFF
NA | NA | TRBJ2-7 | TRBV6-5 | TGTGCCAGCAGTCCGACAGAGTACCACGAGCAGTACTTC | CASSPTEYHEQYF
once | NA | TRBJ2-3 | TRBV27 | TGTGCCAGCAGTTTATCGGCGGGGCGGCAGTATTTT | CASSLSAGRQYF
NA | TRBD1 | TRBJ2-7 | TRBV5-1 | TGCGCCACCAGCAGGGACAGCCCAGGCAAGCAGTACTTC | CATSRDSPGKQYF
NA | NA | TRBJ1-1 | TRBV7-6 | TGTGCCAGCAGCCAAGGACAGGAAGCTTTCTTT | CASSQGQEAFF
NA | NA | TRBJ2-1 | TRBV7-9 | TGTGCCAGCACAAGGAATGAGCAGTTCTTC | CASTRNEQFF
NA | TRBD2 | TRBJ2-7 | TRBV4-1 | TGCGCCAGCAGCCAAGATACTAGCGGGTTCTCCTACGAGCAGTACTTC | CASSQDTSGFSYEQYF
NA | NA | TRBJ2-1 | TRBV29-1 | TGCAGCGTTGAAGATCTCTCAAAAAATGAGCAGTTCTTC | CSVEDLSKNEQFF
NA | NA | TRBJ2-5 | TRBV5-5 | TGCGCCAGCAGCCAAGATCGGGCTAGGACCCTGGAGACCCAGTACTTC | CASSQDRARTLETQYF
NA | NA | TRBJ2-7 | TRBV7-2 | TGTGCCAGCACCACACCCAGCTCCTACGAGCAGTACTTC | CASTTPSSYEQYF
NA | NA | TRBJ2-5 | TRBV15 | TGTGCCACCAGCAGAGATTGGGACGGAGGGACCCAGTACTTC | CATSRDWDGGTQYF